Below are 15 T cell receptor beta chains sequenced from a single sample in a study of control samples from healthy donors and cancer patients. Measured with immunoSEQ multiplex PCR; TCRdb has only the in-frame clones, and not every one. The top ten hold around 0.78% of the sample, which has 45,000 to 60,000 clones, around 94% seen once. Sample: PBMCs. These receptors originate from a man aged 30 to 39 with colorectal cancer.

The CDR3 DNA follows: TGTGCCAGCAGTCGGCGGAATGAGCAGTTCTTC. It codes for CASSRRNEQFF. The J gene is TRBJ2-1, the V gene TRBV6-2 or TRBV6-3; no definite D call. V shed 5 bases and J shed 7 bases, with 6 bases lying between them. CDR3 length: 11 amino acids. Looked up from germline, CDR1 is MNHEY and CDR2 is SVGEGT.

This chain uses TRBV4-3 with TRBJ2-3; 7 bases align to TRBD1. Losses at the gene ends were 4 bases for V and 0 bases for J; bases not matched to a gene: 7. The CDR3 is 16 amino acids. Germline-derived CDR1 and CDR2 are LGHNA and YSLEER. CDR3 sequence reads: CASSPRPGQSTDTQYF. The CDR3 nucleotides are TGCGCCAGCAGCCCACGTCCGGGACAGAGCACAGATACGCAGTATTTT.

The rearrangement uses TRBV7-8 and TRBJ1-1, with a tentative D call TRBD1 (5 bases). The germline CDR1 and CDR2 sequences are SGHVS and FQNEAQ. Trimming removed 0 bases from V and 7 bases from J, with 9 bases in between. The CDR3 sequence is 13 residues long. CDR3 region: CASSLARQGEAFF. In nucleotides, the CDR3 is TGTGCCAGCAGCTTAGCGCGGCAGGGTGAAGCTTTCTTT.

This chain uses TRBV4-2 with TRBJ1-1; D gene ambiguous. This CDR3 region has 14 residues. Germline V lookup: CDR1 LGHNA, CDR2 YNFKEQ. The V end lost 0 bases, the J end lost 1 base, and 6 bases lay between the germline ends. The CDR3 coding sequence is TGTGCCAGCAGCCAAGATCCGGCGAACACTGAAGCTTTCTTT. It encodes CASSQDPANTEAFF.

The chain recombines TRBV20-1 with TRBJ1-1; D call uncertain. V was pared by 7 bases and J by 0 bases, with 6 bases between. There are 11 residues in the CDR3. Germline assignment: CDR1 DFQATT and CDR2 SNEGSKA (reference sequence). CDR3 DNA sequence: TGCAGTGGCTCATTGAACACTGAAGCTTTCTTT. Encoded protein: CSGSLNTEAFF.

V is TRBV5-6 and J is TRBJ2-1, with D perhaps TRBD1 (6 bases). Looked up from germline, CDR1 is SGHDT and CDR2 is YYEEEE. The CDR3 sequence is 13 residues long. V was shortened by 2 bases and J by 3 bases, with 6 bases between the two germline ends. CDR3 coding DNA: TGTGCCAGCAGCTTCAGGGGCTACAATGAGCAGTTCTTC. This encodes CASSFRGYNEQFF.

The chain recombines TRBV6-5 with TRBJ1-1; 7 bases line up with TRBD1. The length of the CDR3 is 14 residues. Losses at the gene ends were 6 bases for V and 2 bases for J; bases not matched to a gene: 6. Germline assignment: CDR1 MNHEY and CDR2 SVGAGI. The CDR3 region has the DNA TGTGCCAGCAGCCGAGGGACAGAAAACACTGAAGCTTTCTTT. Its protein is CASSRGTENTEAFF.

The rearrangement uses TRBV7-9 and TRBJ2-1; D is perhaps TRBD2 (6 bases). This CDR3 is built from 15 residues. Trimming shortened V by 5 bases and J by 3 bases, and 14 bases separated the two germline ends. Germline values: CDR1 SEHNR, CDR2 FQNEAQ (reference sequence). The CDR3 DNA follows: TGTGCCAGCAGCCCCCCCGGGACTTTCTACAATGAGCAGTTCTTC. This translates into CASSPPGTFYNEQFF. Drawing the rest from reference TRBV7-9 and TRBJ2-1, the complete variable domain is DTGVSQNPRHKITKRGQNVTFRCDPISEHNRLYWYRQTLGQGPEFLTYFQNEAQLEKSRLLSDRFSAERPKGSFSTLEIQRTEQGDSAMYLCASSPPGTFYNEQFFGPGTRLTVL.

The chain recombines TRBV11-2 with TRBJ2-7; 14 positions agree with TRBD2. With V trimmed by 4 bases and J by 3 bases, 5 bases remained unmatched. This CDR3 is built from 16 residues. Germline V lookup: CDR1 SGHAT, CDR2 FQNNGV. The CDR3 DNA sequence: TGTGCCAGCAGCTCAACCGGACTAGCGGGGGGCTACGAGCAGTACTTC. This translates into CASSSTGLAGGYEQYF.

The chain is built from TRBV6-2 or TRBV6-3 and TRBJ2-7; 12 bases are a match to TRBD1. V lost 5 bases, J lost 7 bases, and 15 bases stayed unmatched. The CDR3 totals 17 residues. Germline V gene sequence: CDR1 MNHEY, CDR2 SVGEGT. The CDR3 DNA sequence: TGTGCCAGCAGTAACCTCCCACCGGGACAGGGGGCTGAAGAGCAGTACTTC. Translated, it gives CASSNLPPGQGAEEQYF.

The chain combines TRBV24-1 with TRBJ1-2; D is undetermined. This CDR3 spans 13 amino acids. The V gene's germline CDR1 is KGHDR and CDR2 SFDVKD. V shed 3 bases and J shed 3 bases, with 7 bases lying between them. The CDR3 DNA reads TGTGCCACCAGTGATCTGGGAGACTATGGCTACACCTTC. Translation: CATSDLGDYGYTF.

This clone has a single count. V is TRBV2 and J is TRBJ1-2; TRBD1 matches at 7 bases. Germline loops: CDR1 SNHLY, CDR2 FYNNEI. This CDR3 comprises 12 residues. J gave up 8 bases and V 2 bases, and 2 bases lay outside the gene matches. The CDR3 spells CASSERGRGYTF. The CDR3 DNA reads as TGTGCCAGCAGTGAAAGGGGGCGAGGCTACACCTTC.

The chain employs TRBV6-5 and TRBJ2-3; TRBD2 matches at 10 bases. Trimming took 3 bases from V and 3 from J; bases not matched to a gene: 6. Germline V gene data show CDR1 as MNHEY and CDR2 as SVGAGI. This CDR3 is built from 16 residues. The CDR3 nucleotides are TGTGCCAGCAGTTATCTAGCGGGGGTGGGAACAGATACGCAGTATTTT. Protein: CASSYLAGVGTDTQYF.

The genes are TRBV5-1 and TRBJ1-1; no firm D call. The CDR3 length is 16 residues. Trimming took 0 bases from V and 5 from J, leaving 17 bases between them. Germline V gene sequence: CDR1 SGHRS, CDR2 YFSETQ. The CDR3 loop is CASSLVEGGRGTEAFF. Here the CDR3 DNA reads TGCGCCAGCAGCTTGGTAGAGGGCGGACGTGGGACTGAAGCTTTCTTT.

The chain recombines TRBV7-2 with TRBJ2-1; TRBD2 agrees at 8 bases. The germline V gene has CDR1 SGHTA and CDR2 FQGNSA. After removal of 4 bases from V and 0 bases from J, the junction contained 8 bases not matched to a gene. This CDR3 spans 17 amino acids. In DNA form, the CDR3 reads TGTGCCAGCAGCTCGAGCGGGGGCCCCCGCTCCTACAATGAGCAGTTCTTC. As protein: CASSSSGGPRSYNEQFF.